Included here is one TCR beta chain sequence, with context. The target antigen is unknown. The data originate from a study of cytomegalovirus exposure and HLA in healthy donors. General study findings and limits: Presence/absence analyses assumed roughly uniform sequencing depth across donors.

The V gene's germline CDR1 is SGHDT and CDR2 YYEEEE. The CDR3 is 14 amino acids. V lost 1 base, J lost 1 base, and 6 bases lay in between. Vbeta (60) and Jbeta (13) primers were used in the PCR. Original handling: Counted up in a later analysis, unique TCR beta chains came to approximately 77 million, with around 9.9 million shared. Sequenced by immunoSEQ multiplex PCR; TCRdb stores in-frame clones only, minus some. The D gene and trimming were derived from the DNA, and the V and J assignments and clone size from that table. The sample yields some 250,000 clones, about four fifths seen once. The chain combines TRBV5-6 with TRBJ1-3, with D uncertain. The source material was PBMCs. This receptor was obtained from a woman in her thirties or forties in good health and CMV-seropositive. The chain's CDR3 is CASSLSRSGNTIYF. For the CDR3, the DNA is TGTGCCAGCAGCTTGAGTCGGTCTGGAAACACCATATATTTT.